There are many counts of the clone carrying this T cell receptor beta chain. Its antigen is undetermined. By quantitative 5'-RACE with molecular barcodes, the TCR beta libraries were made. From the 5' RACE reads, TCRdb called clonotypes with MiXCR, one entry per CDR3 protein. This sample has 200,000 or so distinct CDR3 sequences, with over 10% found just once. This CDR3 is 15 amino acids long. With V trimmed by 5 bases and J by 4 bases, 12 bases remained unmatched. Germline V gives CDR1 DFQATT, CDR2 SNEGSKA (reference sequence). The data are from a study of CD8 T cells in ankylosing spondylitis. Study-wide points: Seemingly distinctive of ankylosing spondylitis blood was a TCR beta motif formed by eight highly homologous variants. Prior work had noted some motif variants in reactive arthritis blood and synovial fluid.

The sample taken for sequencing was blood, either unsorted or a sorted T cell fraction (not recorded which). The V call is TRBV20-1, the J call TRBJ2-7, with 9 bases fitting TRBD2. The sequence was collected from a female donor with ankylosing spondylitis or in good health (not recorded which). The CDR3 reads CSAASGEGFLYEQYF. In nucleotides, the CDR3 is TGCAGTGCTGCTAGCGGGGAGGGTTTTCTTTACGAGCAGTACTTC.